The sequence of this T cell receptor (beta chain) was determined in a study of blood T cell repertoires in COVID-19. The V gene lost 5 bases and the J gene lost 7 bases, with 15 bases spanning the gap. Germline CDR1 and CDR2: MNHEY and SVGEGT. The CDR3 runs to 14 residues. Clones were read by immunoSEQ multiplex PCR, and TCRdb kept only the in-frame ones, dropping some. This sample has 220,000 or so clones; more than 85% occur once, and the top ten carry 0.65% to 0.85%. The TCR originated in a man aged 55 to 70 with COVID-19, enrolled during active disease. This chain connects TRBV6-2 or TRBV6-3 to TRBJ2-1, with D tentatively TRBD2 (6 bases). The source material was peripheral blood. In DNA, the CDR3 is TGTGCCAGCAGTATGGTAGCGGAGAGTAATGAGCAGTTCTTC. It encodes CASSMVAESNEQFF.